This section outlines one T cell receptor beta chain sequence together with its context. Authors' analysis steps: Amplifying reference gene primers gave estimates of nucleated cell counts. The method was immunoSEQ multiplex PCR; TCRdb's version includes in-frame clones alone and lacks a portion of them. Clone size and V and J calls were adopted from that table, with D and trimming inferred from the DNA. The data show around 110,000 clones, with over 65% seen just once and around 2.3% held by the top ten. Trimming cost V 1 base and J 2 bases, with 10 bases left between them. The V gene's germline CDR1 is LGHDT and CDR2 YNNKEL (reference sequence). The CDR3 totals 15 residues. This sample is part of a study of blood T cell repertoires in COVID-19. The wider study: Researchers got acute and convalescent COVID-19 samples from the United States, Italy and Spain.

The sequencing input was peripheral blood. This receptor was identified in a man aged 25 to 40 with acute or convalescent COVID-19. The chain carries TRBV3-1 (or the pseudogene TRBV3-2) and TRBJ2-3; TRBD1 is a possible D gene (5 bases). CDR3 sequence: CASSQGPTDTDTQYF. In DNA form, the CDR3 reads TGTGCCAGCAGCCAAGGACCGACAGACACAGATACGCAGTATTTT.